The 25 T cell receptor beta chains in this list originate from one sample, sequenced in a study of T-cell memory formation after mild COVID-19. TCRdb passed the 5' RACE reads through MiXCR, listing each CDR3 protein once. The repertoire includes about 7,100 distinct CDR3 sequences, around 58% of them detected once, and about 2.5% sits in the top ten. Material: PBMCs or a T cell subset sorted from them (not recorded which). These receptors were collected from an adult who had mild COVID-19 (a few samples of this study predate the infection). Cell type and time point are not known.

The chain is built from TRBV5-1 and TRBJ2-1, with D unclear. The CDR3 is made up of 13 amino acids. Trimming stripped 0 bases from V and 2 bases from J, with 3 bases between. CDR1 and CDR2 (germline): SGHRS, YFSETQ. The CDR3 loop reads CASSLDAYNEQFF. CDR3 nucleotide sequence: TGCGCCAGCAGCTTGGACGCCTACAATGAGCAGTTCTTC.

This clonotype was seen only once. The rearrangement links TRBV5-1 to TRBJ1-6, with a possible D match to TRBD1 (5 bases). The V gene lost 5 bases and the J gene lost 10 bases, with 10 bases spanning the gap. Germline V lookup: CDR1 SGHRS, CDR2 YFSETQ. This CDR3 has 12 residues. The CDR3 nucleotides are TGCGCCAGCAGGAGAGGGGAGTCACCCCTCCACTTT. Protein: CASRRGESPLHF.

This chain joins TRBV15 and TRBJ1-5; D gene unclear. The germline V gene has CDR1 LNHNV and CDR2 YYDKDF (reference sequence). CDR3 size: 8 residues. The CDR3 protein is CSNQPQHF. DNA of the CDR3: TGTAGCAATCAGCCCCAGCATTTT.

The CDR3 sequence: CASSKDLDRSYNEQFF. The CDR3 region has the DNA TGCGCCAGCAGCAAAGATTTGGACAGATCCTACAATGAGCAGTTCTTC. The chain employs TRBV5-1 and TRBJ2-1, with D possibly TRBD1 on 6 matching bases. V was clipped by 4 bases and J by 1 base, with 15 bases between them. Germline CDR1 reads SGHRS; CDR2 reads YFSETQ. The CDR3 sequence is 16 residues long.

This clonotype was detected many times. V and J are TRBV28 and TRBJ2-6, with a weak D call TRBD2 (6 bases). The CDR3 has 15 residues. Germline V CDR1 and CDR2: MDHEN, SYDVKM. V was pared by 3 bases and J by 0 bases, with 6 bases between. The CDR3 reads CASSLGGSGANVLTF. CDR3 DNA sequence: TGTGCCAGCAGTTTGGGGGGCTCTGGGGCCAACGTCCTGACTTTC.

This clonotype is classed as medium-sized. The V gene is TRBV12-3 or TRBV12-4, the J gene TRBJ2-1; 13 nucleotides match TRBD2. V lost 5 bases to trimming and J lost 0 bases; unmatched junction nucleotides: 13. CDR3 length equals 20 residues. The CDR3 loop reads CASSTDPPTSGGSSYNEQFF. The CDR3 bases are TGTGCCAGCAGTACCGACCCGCCGACTAGCGGGGGGAGCTCCTACAATGAGCAGTTCTTC.

V and J are TRBV20-1 and TRBJ2-7, with a tentative D call TRBD2 (5 bases). The CDR3 is 14 amino acids. Deletions cut 6 bases from V and 3 bases from J, with 18 bases between. CDR1 and CDR2 from the germline V gene are DFQATT and SNEGSKA (reference sequence). The CDR3 DNA is TGCAGTGCCACGGACGGACCCGGGGACTACGAGCAGTACGTC. Translated, it gives CSATDGPGDYEQYV.

By share, this clonotype counts as medium-sized. The chain carries TRBV7-2 and TRBJ2-3; 7 nucleotides line up with TRBD1. The length of the CDR3 is 16 residues. Germline assignment: CDR1 SGHTA and CDR2 FQGNSA. Trimming removed 5 bases from V and 7 bases from J; junction bases left unmatched: 15. CDR3 loop: CASSPRTGPLVNTQYF. CDR3 nucleotide sequence: TGTGCCAGCAGCCCTCGGACAGGCCCGCTTGTAAATACGCAGTATTTT.

The V call is TRBV7-2, the J call TRBJ2-3; D possibly matches TRBD1 or TRBD2 (6 bases each). V was cut by 8 bases and J by 10 bases, with 19 bases left in between. Germline CDR1 is SGHTA and CDR2 is FQGNSA. The CDR3 spans 13 residues. In nucleotides, the CDR3 is TGTGCCAGCTCACAGGGCGGGAATCGTGCGCAGTATTTT. Its protein product is CASSQGGNRAQYF.

In this sample, this clonotype turned up many times. The rearrangement joins TRBV3-1 to TRBJ2-5, with D perhaps TRBD2 (6 bases). The germline V gene has CDR1 LGHDT and CDR2 YNNKEL (reference sequence). V lost 2 bases and J 7 bases, leaving 20 bases between the germline ends. CDR3 size: 16 residues. The CDR3, as DNA: TGTGCCAGCAGCCAATCGGCGGGACTTCCCCCTGGGACCCAGTACTTC. Translation gives CASSQSAGLPPGTQYF.

The CDR3 bases are TGTGCCAGCAGCTTTCGAGGGGAAGAGACCCAGTACTTC. Translation gives CASSFRGEETQYF. The V gene is TRBV7-2, the J gene TRBJ2-5, with D possibly called TRBD1 or TRBD2 (5 bases each). Trimming left V 3 bases short and J 3 bases short, with 8 bases between. CDR1 and CDR2 (germline): SGHTA, FQGNSA. The CDR3 is made up of 13 amino acids.

This clonotype is categorized as medium-sized (0.01 to 0.1%). The CDR3 reads CASSYLSDSKNIQYF. The CDR3 bases are TGTGCCAGCAGTTACTTGTCGGACTCCAAAAACATTCAGTACTTC. The chain joins TRBV6-2 or TRBV6-3 to TRBJ2-4; D might be TRBD2 (5 bases). The CDR3 runs to 15 residues. The ends were cut back, 1 base at V and 2 bases at J, with 9 bases in the middle. The germline V gene encodes CDR1 MNHEY and CDR2 SVGEGT.

This clonotype qualifies as medium-sized (0.01 to 0.1%). The rearrangement uses TRBV18 and TRBJ1-1; 8 bases are a match to TRBD1. The CDR3 has 14 amino acids. Germline trimming cut 3 bases from V and 4 bases from J; bases unmatched to any gene: 4. From germline, CDR1 is KGHSH and CDR2 LQKENI. CDR3 residues: CASSPDREFTEAFF. CDR3 DNA sequence: TGTGCCAGCTCACCGGACAGGGAATTCACTGAAGCTTTCTTT.

This clonotype is medium-sized. The CDR3 reads CASSQVPAPDNEQFF. In DNA form, the CDR3 reads TGCGCCAGCAGCCAAGTACCGGCTCCGGACAATGAGCAGTTCTTC. V gene TRBV4-3 combines with J gene TRBJ2-1, with D unclear. Trimming left V 1 base short and J 5 bases short, with 12 bases between. The length of the CDR3 is 15 residues. The V gene's germline CDR1 is LGHNA and CDR2 YSLEER.

The chain has TRBV7-9 and TRBJ2-1, with 7 positions matching TRBD1. After removal of 7 bases from V and 8 bases from J, the junction contained 11 bases not matched to a gene. Per germline, CDR1 SEHNR and CDR2 FQNEAQ (reference sequence). CDR3 length: 14 amino acids. The CDR3 sequence: CASTLVTGIDEQFF. As DNA, the CDR3 is TGTGCCAGCACCCTCGTGACAGGGATCGATGAGCAGTTCTTC.

This clonotype qualifies as medium-sized (0.01 to 0.1%). The V gene is TRBV20-1, the J gene TRBJ2-2; 9 nucleotides align to TRBD2. The CDR3 has 14 amino acids. Germline CDR1 DFQATT, CDR2 SNEGSKA (reference sequence). With 6 bases clipped from V and 2 bases from J, the junction kept 4 bases outside the gene matches. As DNA, the CDR3 is TGCAGTGCCCATAGCGGGGGAAACACCGGGGAGCTGTTTTTT. Translated, it gives CSAHSGGNTGELFF.

J is TRBJ1-6 and V is TRBV12-3 or TRBV12-4; D remains unclear. CDR3 length: 12 residues. The V and J ends lost 5 bases and 11 bases respectively, with 10 bases between them. The CDR3: CASSNPPAPLHF. The CDR3 DNA sequence: TGTGCCAGCAGTAACCCACCCGCACCCCTCCACTTT.

By sample fraction, this clonotype is medium-sized. V is TRBV11-2 and J is TRBJ2-4; D might be TRBD2 (7 bases). The CDR3 is 15 amino acids. Germline CDR1 is SGHAT and CDR2 is FQNNGV. V lost 5 bases and J 4 bases, leaving 15 bases between the germline ends. Written as DNA, the CDR3 is TGTGCCAGCAGCCCAGGAGGGGGAGGGAAAAACATTCAGTACTTC. Encoded protein: CASSPGGGGKNIQYF. The full variable domain, its missing parts supplied by reference TRBV11-2 and TRBJ2-4, is EAGVAQSPRYKIIEKRQSVAFWCNPISGHATLYWYQQILGQGPKLLIQFQNNGVVDDSQLPKDRFSAERLKGVDSTLKIQPAKLEDSAVYLCASSPGGGGKNIQYFGAGTRLSVL.

This clonotype is medium-sized (0.01 to 0.1%). The chain recombines TRBV6-6 with TRBJ1-1, with D unclear. The ends were cut back, 7 bases at V and 1 base at J, with 7 bases in the middle. The germline V gene encodes CDR1 MNHNY and CDR2 SVGAGI (reference sequence). This CDR3 comprises 12 residues. In nucleotides, the CDR3 is TGTGCCAGCACGAAGGGGAACACTGAAGCTTTCTTT. Translated: CASTKGNTEAFF.

CDR3 nucleotides: TGTGCCAGCAGCCGGGGAGGGGCTTTGAACACTGAAGCTTTCTTT. It translates to CASSRGGALNTEAFF. The chain employs TRBV14 and TRBJ1-1, with a weak D call TRBD1 (5 bases). In germline, CDR1 is SGHDN, CDR2 FVKESK. This CDR3 region has 15 residues. Trimming cost V 4 bases and J 0 bases, with 12 bases left between them.

The chain is built from TRBV20-1 and TRBJ2-1; D remains ambiguous. CDR3 length: 12 residues. Germline V lookup: CDR1 DFQATT, CDR2 SNEGSKA (reference sequence). V was pared by 6 bases and J by 0 bases, with 6 bases between. The CDR3 protein is CSAYSSYNEQFF. Here the CDR3 DNA reads TGCAGTGCGTACAGCTCCTACAATGAGCAGTTCTTC.

The rearrangement joins TRBV7-2 to TRBJ1-5; D is possibly TRBD1 (5 bases). V lost 5 bases, J lost 3 bases, and 11 bases lay in between. There are 14 residues in the CDR3. CDR1 is SGHTA and CDR2 is FQGNSA in the germline V gene. CDR3 nucleotides: TGTGCCAGCAGCGCGACGGGGGTCAATCAGCCCCAGCATTTT. This sequence encodes CASSATGVNQPQHF.

V gene TRBV3-1 combines with J gene TRBJ2-1; D perhaps matches TRBD2 (5 bases). The CDR3 spans 14 residues. Trimming left V 0 bases short and J 8 bases short, with 11 bases between. In germline, CDR1 is LGHDT, CDR2 YNNKEL (reference sequence). Here the CDR3 DNA reads TGTGCCAGCAGCCAAGATCGGGGTGTCGATGAGCAGTTCTTC. Translated: CASSQDRGVDEQFF.

This clonotype was detected many times. The genes are TRBV18 and TRBJ1-1, with 10 bases matching TRBD1. J gave up 6 bases and V 0 bases, and 10 bases lay outside the gene matches. Germline V gene lookup returns CDR1 KGHSH and CDR2 LQKENI. There are 17 residues in the CDR3. CDR3 loop: CASSPPGTGVMRAEAFF. The CDR3 DNA sequence: TGTGCCAGCTCACCACCTGGGACAGGGGTAATGCGGGCTGAAGCTTTCTTT.

This clonotype was observed many times. The rearrangement joins TRBV18 to TRBJ2-7, with TRBD2 matching 9 bases. CDR1 KGHSH and CDR2 LQKENI come from the germline V gene. CDR3 length: 15 amino acids. J gave up 5 bases and V 4 bases, and 9 bases lay outside the gene matches. The CDR3 loop is CASSLGLASSDEQYF. In DNA form, the CDR3 reads TGTGCCAGCTCACTGGGACTAGCTTCGAGCGACGAGCAGTACTTC.